The 5 T cell receptor beta chains reported below all come from one sample, sequenced in a study of cytomegalovirus exposure and HLA in healthy donors. Amplification used 60 Vbeta primers and 13 Jbeta primers. TCRdb's copy holds only in-frame clones and misses some; the assay was immunoSEQ multiplex PCR. The repertoire holds 75,000 to 100,000 clones, with 65% to 85% as singletons. The material sequenced was PBMCs. These receptors originate from a woman aged 55-70 years in good health and CMV-seropositive.

To note about this clone: The identical CDR3 is also encoded by other nucleotide sequences in the sample. The rearrangement uses TRBV13 and TRBJ1-1, with D unresolved. The V gene lost 5 bases and the J gene lost 3 bases, with 16 bases spanning the gap. The CDR3 loop spans 15 amino acids. The V gene's germline CDR1 is PRHDT and CDR2 FYEKMQ (reference sequence). CDR3 sequence reads: CASSTRQDPHTEAFF. The CDR3 nucleotides are TGTGCCAGCAGCACCAGACAAGATCCTCACACTGAAGCTTTCTTT.

The chain is built from TRBV28 and TRBJ1-5; D ambiguous. In germline, CDR1 is MDHEN, CDR2 SYDVKM. The CDR3 has 14 residues. Deletions cut 2 bases from V and 3 bases from J, with 8 bases between. CDR3 sequence (DNA): TGTGCCAGCAGTTTAAAACAGATCAATCAGCCCCAGCATTTT. Amino acids: CASSLKQINQPQHF. The variable domain in full, with the rest retrieved from reference TRBV28 and TRBJ1-5, is DVKVTQSSRYLVKRTGEKVFLECVQDMDHENMFWYRQDPGLGLRLIYFSYDVKMKEKGDIPEGYSVSREKKERFSLILESASTNQTSMYLCASSLKQINQPQHFGDGTRLSIL.

CDR3 protein: CASSSPPYEQYF. The CDR3 nucleotides read TGTGCCAGCAGCTCCCCCCCGTACGAGCAGTACTTC. This chain joins TRBV5-6 and TRBJ2-7; D is uncertain. The germline V and J ends were trimmed by 3 bases and 4 bases, with 8 bases remaining between them. Germline CDR1 is SGHDT and CDR2 is YYEEEE. This CDR3 is 12 amino acids long.

The rearrangement uses TRBV5-1 and TRBJ1-2; no reliable D call. The CDR3 consists of 12 residues. Germline lookup yields CDR1 SGHRS and CDR2 YFSETQ. V shed 5 bases and J shed 2 bases, with 7 bases lying between them. CDR3: CASSPGNYGYTF. The CDR3 nucleotides are TGCGCCAGCAGTCCCGGGAACTATGGCTACACCTTC. Based on the CDR3 plus reference TRBV5-1 and TRBJ1-2, the full variable domain is KAGVTQTPRYLIKTRGQQVTLSCSPISGHRSVSWYQQTPGQGLQFLFEYFSETQRNKGNFPGRFSGRQFSNSRSEMNVSTLELGDSALYLCASSPGNYGYTFGSGTRLTVV.

Here the CDR3 reads CASSGGLGLEYEQYF. The CDR3 region has the DNA TGTGCCAGCAGTGGCGGACTTGGCTTAGAATACGAGCAGTACTTC. The chain joins TRBV6-1 to TRBJ2-7, with D possibly being TRBD2 (5 bases). CDR3 size: 15 residues. V was trimmed by 4 bases and J by 4 bases, leaving 17 bases between them. The germline gives CDR1 MNHNS, CDR2 SASEGT.